The 17 T cell receptor beta chains listed next were all sequenced from one sample in a study of T cells in Graves' hyperthyroidism and ophthalmopathy. RNA transcripts gave rise to amplified TCR beta CDR3 regions. A set of HTBI primers served as the primers for a first-round RT-PCR of the TCR CDR3. Each CDR3 protein is one row after TCRdb ran MiXCR on the multiplex PCR reads. The profile shows a few hundred thousand distinct CDR3 sequences, 15% to 17% of them singletons. Material: blood. These receptors were taken from a woman aged 25 to 39 with Graves' hyperthyroidism.

This chain connects TRBV7-9 to TRBJ2-6; D is unresolved. Trimming took 5 bases from V and 1 from J, leaving 12 bases between them. The CDR3 is 16 residues long. The V gene's germline CDR1 is SEHNR and CDR2 FQNEAQ (reference sequence). The CDR3 nucleotides are TGTGCCAGCAGCCCCCCGGAAGGGTCTGGGGCCAACGTCCTGACTTTC. Protein: CASSPPEGSGANVLTF.

Regarding this clonotype: Being one base from a much bigger clone, this may be a read error. In DNA, the CDR3 is TGTGCCTGGAGTGGAGGGACAAGGGGCTACGAGCAGTACTTC. This codes for CAWSGGTRGYEQYF. The chain employs TRBV30 and TRBJ2-7, with a possible D match to TRBD1 (6 bases). The ends were cut back, 1 base at V and 3 bases at J, with 13 bases in the middle. The germline CDR1 and CDR2 sequences are GTSNPN and SVGIG (reference sequence). This CDR3 has 14 amino acids.

In this sample, this clonotype turned up many times. This chain joins TRBV7-2 and TRBJ1-1; D not certain. CDR3 length equals 14 residues. Germline V gene data show CDR1 as SGHTA and CDR2 as FQGNSA. V lost 5 bases, J lost 1 base, and 11 bases lay in between. CDR3 protein: CASSPFGRNTEAFF. The CDR3 region has the DNA TGTGCCAGCAGCCCTTTCGGCAGGAACACTGAAGCTTTCTTT.

V and J are TRBV20-1 and TRBJ1-5, with TRBD1 as a possible D gene (6 bases). Germline V gene sequence: CDR1 DFQATT, CDR2 SNEGSKA (reference sequence). This CDR3 comprises 14 residues. With 6 bases removed from V and 1 base from J, the gap between germline ends came to 13 bases. The CDR3 bases are TGCAGTGCGACACGGGGGGCCAGCAATCAGCCCCAGCATTTT. This encodes CSATRGASNQPQHF.

The gene calls are TRBV30 and TRBJ2-6; D is possibly TRBD2 (5 bases). V was shortened by 2 bases and J by 3 bases, with 5 bases between the two germline ends. Germline CDR1 is GTSNPN and CDR2 is SVGIG (reference sequence). This CDR3 comprises 13 residues. The CDR3 DNA reads as TGTGCCTGGAGTAGCGGTGGGGCCAACGTCCTGACTTTC. It codes for CAWSSGGANVLTF.

This clonotype was picked up a small number of times. A much larger clonotype is one base distant, so this may be a read error. The rearrangement uses TRBV7-6 and TRBJ1-1; D unclear. This CDR3 is built from 13 residues. Germline V gene lookup returns CDR1 SGHVS and CDR2 FNYEAQ. Trimming took off 1 base at V and 4 bases at J, with 7 bases between the two ends. The chain's CDR3 is CASSLEQRTEAFF. Here the CDR3 DNA reads TGTGCCAGCAGCTTAGAACAGCGCACTGAAGCTTTCTTT. Drawing the rest from reference TRBV7-6 and TRBJ1-1, the complete variable domain is GAGVSQSPRYKVTKRGQDVALRCDPISGHVSLYWYRQALGQGPEFLTYFNYEAQQDKSGLPNDRFSAERPEGSISTLTIQRTEQRDSAMYRCASSLEQRTEAFFGQGTRLTVV.

There are a few counts of this clonotype. This chain joins TRBV20-1 and TRBJ2-1; TRBD2 aligns across 9 bases. V shed 0 bases, J shed 3 bases, and the junction held 9 bases outside the gene matches. This CDR3 region has 17 residues. Germline CDR1 reads DFQATT; CDR2 reads SNEGSKA (reference sequence). The CDR3 DNA follows: TGCAGTGCTAGAGATCGGGCTAGCGGGAATATCTACAATGAGCAGTTCTTC. This codes for CSARDRASGNIYNEQFF.

A note on this clonotype: A much more abundant neighbour one base away suggests this may be a read error. This chain uses TRBV10-3 with TRBJ1-1, with 9 bases lining up with TRBD1. The CDR3 contains 17 residues. V was clipped by 8 bases and J by 3 bases; unmatched bases: 16. Germline CDR1 and CDR2: ENHRY and SYGVKD. CDR3 sequence (DNA): TGTGCCATCGGTGGGTCTCTGGGGACAGGGTCGGACACTGAAGCTTTCTTT. It codes for CAIGGSLGTGSDTEAFF.

A note on this clonotype: Since a much larger clone is just one base distant, this may be a read error. The chain employs TRBV6-2 or TRBV6-3 and TRBJ2-7; 9 bases are a match to TRBD2. The CDR3 consists of 16 residues. The J segment lost 3 bases and the V segment lost 3 bases, leaving 9 bases of the junction unmatched. Germline V gene data show CDR1 as MNHEY and CDR2 as SVGEGT. The CDR3 loop reads CASSYLETSGFYEQYF. Written as DNA, the CDR3 is TGTGCCAGCAGTTATTTGGAGACTAGCGGCTTCTACGAGCAGTACTTC.

V and J are TRBV4-3 and TRBJ2-1; 7 nucleotides line up with TRBD1. Germline-derived CDR1 and CDR2 are LGHNA and YSLEER. This CDR3 region has 13 residues. With V trimmed by 1 base and J by 8 bases, 2 bases remained unmatched. CDR3 sequence (DNA): TGCGCCAGCAGCCAAGGGACAGGATATGAGCAGTTCTTC. It encodes CASSQGTGYEQFF.

This clonotype was seen at least ten times. The chain uses TRBV5-1 and TRBJ2-3, with 10 bases matching TRBD2. V lost 4 bases to trimming and J lost 1 base; unmatched junction nucleotides: 3. This CDR3 is built from 15 residues. CDR1 is SGHRS and CDR2 is YFSETQ in the germline V gene. CDR3 coding DNA: TGCGCCAGCAGCACTAGCGGGATCGGCACAGATACGCAGTATTTT. It specifies CASSTSGIGTDTQYF.

The chain links TRBV4-2 to TRBJ2-1; TRBD2 might be the D (6 bases). In germline, CDR1 is LGHNA, CDR2 YNFKEQ. The V end was cut by 2 bases, the J end by 7 bases, with 24 bases between. CDR3 size: 18 residues. In nucleotides, the CDR3 is TGTGCCAGCAGCCAACGTAGGGCAATGGGCGGGGTATCAAATGAGCAGTTCTTC. Encoded protein: CASSQRRAMGGVSNEQFF.

The V and J genes are TRBV4-2 and TRBJ2-2; D not resolved. V was clipped by 4 bases and J by 4 bases, with 10 bases between them. This CDR3 comprises 14 residues. Germline V gene lookup returns CDR1 LGHNA and CDR2 YNFKEQ. The CDR3: CASSPLPPTGELFF. The CDR3 DNA reads as TGTGCCAGCAGCCCTCTTCCCCCCACCGGGGAGCTGTTTTTT.

There are many counts of this clonotype. The gene calls are TRBV18 and TRBJ1-2; D uncertain. There are 15 residues in the CDR3. The V gene's germline CDR1 is KGHSH and CDR2 LQKENI. Trimming cost V 6 bases and J 2 bases, with 16 bases left between them. The DNA for the CDR3 is TGTGCCAGCTCGCCGTTGACGGAAGCCAACTATGGCTACACCTTC. This sequence encodes CASSPLTEANYGYTF.

This clonotype was counted ten times or more. The chain recombines TRBV27 with TRBJ1-2; 7 bases agree with TRBD1. This CDR3 is built from 16 residues. Germline V gene data show CDR1 as MNHEY and CDR2 as SMNVEV (reference sequence). After removal of 6 bases from V and 2 bases from J, the junction contained 12 bases not matched to a gene. This CDR3 reads CASSPKAGQANYGYTF. In DNA, the CDR3 is TGTGCCAGCAGCCCGAAAGCCGGACAGGCGAACTATGGCTACACCTTC.

Ten or more counts support this clonotype. The gene calls are TRBV11-2 and TRBJ2-3; maybe TRBD1 (6 bases). This CDR3 region has 15 residues. Germline V CDR1 and CDR2: SGHAT, FQNNGV. V was pared by 5 bases and J by 0 bases, with 12 bases between. CDR3 amino acids: CASSQGPKSTDTQYF. CDR3 in DNA: TGTGCCAGCAGCCAGGGGCCTAAAAGCACAGATACGCAGTATTTT.

This clonotype was observed many times. The CDR3 bases are TGCAGCGGGGACAGGGAAACTGAAGCTTTCTTT. Translating it yields CSGDRETEAFF. The chain uses TRBV29-1 and TRBJ1-1; 9 positions match TRBD1. Germline CDR1 reads SQVTM; CDR2 reads ANQGSEA. Germline trimming cut 7 bases from V and 5 bases from J; bases unmatched to any gene: 2. The CDR3 extends over 11 amino acids.